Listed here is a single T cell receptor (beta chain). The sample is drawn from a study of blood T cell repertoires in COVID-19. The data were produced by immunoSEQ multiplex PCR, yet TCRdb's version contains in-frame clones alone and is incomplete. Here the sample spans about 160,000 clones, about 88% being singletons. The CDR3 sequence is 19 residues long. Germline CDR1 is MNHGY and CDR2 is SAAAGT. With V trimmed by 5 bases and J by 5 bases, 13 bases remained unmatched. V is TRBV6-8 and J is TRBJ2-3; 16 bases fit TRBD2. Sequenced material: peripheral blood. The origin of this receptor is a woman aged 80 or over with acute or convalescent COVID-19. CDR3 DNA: TGTGCCAGCAGTCTAGGGACTAGCGGGGGGGCTGGCTGGAAAGATACGCAGTATTTT. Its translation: CASSLGTSGGAGWKDTQYF.